A selection of T cell receptor beta chains follows, all from one sample in a study of blood T cell repertoires in COVID-19. The repertoire was sequenced with immunoSEQ multiplex PCR; TCRdb's copy has only in-frame clones and lacks some. The table includes approximately 100,000 clones, about 91% detected once. Sequenced input: peripheral blood. The receptors stem from a human donor in a cohort sampled during active COVID-19. Each CDR3 is given with its conserved first and last residue. The order of the fields is clone size, J gene, V gene, D gene, CDR3 protein, CDR3 DNA. D genes are given only for firm matches. The size of a clone is reported for some rows only, either as once, few or many, or as a class for expanded clones.

>-|TRBJ2-3|TRBV5-4|TRBD2
CASSLAGSTDTQYF
TGTGCCAGCAGCCTAGCGGGTAGCACAGATACGCAGTATTTT
>-|TRBJ2-2|TRBV28|TRBD2
CASSSSGARAGELFF
TGTGCCAGCAGTTCAAGCGGGGCTAGGGCCGGGGAGCTGTTTTTT
>-|TRBJ2-5|TRBV4-2|TRBD2
CASSRVASGEGEETQYF
TGTGCCAGCAGCCGAGTGGCTAGCGGGGAGGGGGAGGAGACCCAGTACTTC
>-|TRBJ2-1|TRBV9|TRBD2
CASSAPGTSGNEQFF
TGTGCCAGCAGCGCGCCCGGGACTAGCGGGAATGAGCAGTTCTTC
>-|TRBJ2-1|TRBV7-9|TRBD2
CASSLFAPSGSGNEQFF
TGTGCCAGCAGCTTATTCGCGCCTAGCGGGAGCGGCAATGAGCAGTTCTTC
>once|TRBJ2-5|TRBV7-6|-
CASSLALGAGETQYF
TGTGCCAGCAGCTTAGCCTTGGGGGCCGGGGAGACCCAGTACTTC
>once|TRBJ1-4|TRBV4-1|-
CASSPGRRTVNEKLFF
TGCGCCAGCAGCCCCGGCCGGCGGACAGTCAATGAAAAACTGTTTTTT
>many|TRBJ2-7|TRBV19|-
CASSSGLDYEQYF
TGTGCCAGTAGTTCAGGGTTGGACTACGAGCAGTACTTC
>-|TRBJ2-2|TRBV29-1|-
CSASGGGGTGELFF
TGCAGCGCCTCCGGGGGAGGAGGCACCGGGGAGCTGTTTTTT
>-|TRBJ1-1|TRBV18|TRBD1
CASSPTRDSNTEAFF
TGTGCCAGCTCACCAACTAGGGACAGCAACACTGAAGCTTTCTTT
>-|TRBJ2-5|TRBV3-1/TRBV3-2|TRBD2
CASSQDPGLAGATQYF
TGTGCCAGCAGCCAAGACCCGGGACTAGCGGGGGCGACCCAGTACTTC
>-|TRBJ2-1|TRBV24-1|-
CATSVSSVYNEQFF
TGTGCCACCAGTGTTTCCTCTGTATACAATGAGCAGTTCTTC
>-|TRBJ1-4|TRBV24-1|-
CATSDWRGPPNEKLFF
TGTGCCACCAGTGATTGGAGGGGCCCCCCAAATGAAAAACTGTTTTTT
>-|TRBJ1-2|TRBV6-2/TRBV6-3|TRBD1
CASSKQGTYYGYTF
TGTGCCAGCAGCAAACAGGGGACCTACTATGGCTACACCTTC
>-|TRBJ2-7|TRBV6-5|-
CASNKERGSSYEQYF
TGTGCCAGCAACAAAGAGAGAGGGAGCTCCTACGAGCAGTACTTC
>-|TRBJ1-2|TRBV10-3|TRBD1
CAIRAGTGNVRSYGYTF
TGTGCCATCAGGGCCGGGACAGGAAACGTCCGGTCCTATGGCTACACCTTC
>-|TRBJ2-3|TRBV3-1/TRBV3-2|TRBD2
CASSPPLGTIHQDTQYF
TGTGCCAGCAGCCCGCCCCTCGGGACTATACATCAGGATACGCAGTATTTT
>few|TRBJ2-3|TRBV25-1|TRBD1
CASSGHRGYTDTQYF
TGTGCCAGCAGTGGGCACAGGGGATACACAGATACGCAGTATTTT
>-|TRBJ1-2|TRBV6-1|TRBD1
CASSEQGANYGYTF
TGTGCCAGCAGTGAACAGGGGGCTAACTATGGCTACACCTTC
>-|TRBJ2-7|TRBV11-3|TRBD1
CASSWDRGEQYF
TGTGCCAGCAGCTGGGACAGGGGGGAGCAGTACTTC
>-|TRBJ2-1|TRBV13|TRBD1
CASSSRTGHNEQFF
TGTGCCAGCAGCTCGAGGACAGGACACAATGAGCAGTTCTTC
>-|TRBJ2-7|TRBV10-3|-
CAISESKVGLARSYEQYF
TGTGCCATCAGTGAGTCGAAGGTGGGGTTAGCGAGATCCTACGAGCAGTACTTC
>-|TRBJ1-2|TRBV6-5|-
CASSLDRSYGYTF
TGTGCCAGCAGCCTCGACAGATCCTACGGCTACACCTTC
>-|TRBJ2-1|TRBV5-8|TRBD2
CASSLVLAGVPPPYNEQFF
TGTGCCAGCAGCTTGGTGCTAGCGGGAGTGCCCCCCCCCTACAATGAGCAGTTCTTC
>-|TRBJ1-2|TRBV6-6|TRBD1
CASSRAGGRDRPHGYTF
TGTGCCAGCAGTCGAGCAGGGGGCCGGGACCGGCCGCACGGCTACACCTTC
>-|TRBJ2-5|TRBV24-1|TRBD2
CATSDPAGGRETQYF
TGTGCCACCAGTGACCCAGCGGGGGGGCGAGAGACCCAGTACTTC